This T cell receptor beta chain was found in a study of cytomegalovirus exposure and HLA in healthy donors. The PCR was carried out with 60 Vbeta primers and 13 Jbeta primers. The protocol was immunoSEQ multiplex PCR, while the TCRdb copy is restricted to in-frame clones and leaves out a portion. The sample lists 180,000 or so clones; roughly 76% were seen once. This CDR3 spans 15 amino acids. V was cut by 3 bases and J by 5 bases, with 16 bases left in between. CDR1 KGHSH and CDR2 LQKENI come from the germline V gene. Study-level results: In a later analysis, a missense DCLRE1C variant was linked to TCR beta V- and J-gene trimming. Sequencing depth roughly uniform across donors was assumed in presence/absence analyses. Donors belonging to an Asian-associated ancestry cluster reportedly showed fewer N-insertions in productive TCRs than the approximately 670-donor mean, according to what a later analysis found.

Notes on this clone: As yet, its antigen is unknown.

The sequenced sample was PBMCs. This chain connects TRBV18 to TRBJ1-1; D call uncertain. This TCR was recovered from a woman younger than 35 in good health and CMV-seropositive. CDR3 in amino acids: CASSPLDKGGTEAFF. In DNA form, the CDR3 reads TGTGCCAGCTCACCTCTCGACAAAGGCGGGACTGAAGCTTTCTTT. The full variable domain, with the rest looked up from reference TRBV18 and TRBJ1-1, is NAGVMQNPRHLVRRRGQEARLRCSPMKGHSHVYWYRQLPEEGLKFMVYLQKENIIDESGMPKERFSAEFPKEGPSILRIQQVVRGDSAAYFCASSPLDKGGTEAFFGQGTRLTVV.